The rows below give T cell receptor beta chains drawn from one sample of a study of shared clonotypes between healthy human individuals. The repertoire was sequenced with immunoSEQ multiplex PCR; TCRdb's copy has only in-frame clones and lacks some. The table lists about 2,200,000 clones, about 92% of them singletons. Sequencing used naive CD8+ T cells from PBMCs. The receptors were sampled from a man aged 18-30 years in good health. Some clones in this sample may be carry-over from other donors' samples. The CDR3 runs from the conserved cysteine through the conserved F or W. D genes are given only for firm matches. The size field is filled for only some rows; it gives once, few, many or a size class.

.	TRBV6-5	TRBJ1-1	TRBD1	TGTGCCAGCAGTCCCCTGACAGGGGGCAAAACTGAAGCTTTCTTT	CASSPLTGGKTEAFF
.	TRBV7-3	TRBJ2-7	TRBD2	TGTGCCAGCAGCTTCGGGGGGAGCTACGAGCAGTACTTC	CASSFGGSYEQYF
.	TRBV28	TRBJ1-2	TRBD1	TGTGCCAGCAGTCCCGGGACAGGGTTTATCTATGGCTACACCTTC	CASSPGTGFIYGYTF
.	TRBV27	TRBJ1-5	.	TGTGCCAGCAGTTTTCTGGGGGATTGGCAGCCCCAGCATTTT	CASSFLGDWQPQHF
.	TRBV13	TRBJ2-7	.	TGTGCCAGCAGCTTAGGCCGGGGGACGCCCCACGAGCAGTACTTC	CASSLGRGTPHEQYF
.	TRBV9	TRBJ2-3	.	TGTGCCAGCAGCGTAGTGGCGGGGTCCACAGATACGCAGTATTTT	CASSVVAGSTDTQYF
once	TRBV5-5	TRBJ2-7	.	TGTGCCAGCAGCTTGGCGGATTACTACGAGCAGTACTTC	CASSLADYYEQYF
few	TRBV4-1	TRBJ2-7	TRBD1	TGCGCCAGCAGCCCGTCGACAGGGGATATGTTACGGCAGTACTTC	CASSPSTGDMLRQYF
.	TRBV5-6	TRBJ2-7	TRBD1	TGTGCCAGCAGCCCAGGACAGGAAGCCCCCTACGAGCAGTACTTC	CASSPGQEAPYEQYF
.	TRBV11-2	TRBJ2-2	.	TGTGCCAGCAGCTCGACCCTCACCGGGGAGCTGTTTTTT	CASSSTLTGELFF
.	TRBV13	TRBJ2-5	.	TGTGCCAGCTCATACCGGACCGACGAAGAGACCCAGTACTTC	CASSYRTDEETQYF
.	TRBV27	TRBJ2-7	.	TGTGCCAGCAGACTCCAAAATAGGGGGGGAGGTGAGCAGTACTTC	CASRLQNRGGGEQYF
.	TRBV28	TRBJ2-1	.	TGTGCCAGCAGTAACCGGGACACATACAATGAGCAGTTCTTC	CASSNRDTYNEQFF
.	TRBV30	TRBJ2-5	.	TGTGCCTGGAACTTATTAGGCAGCGACGAGACCCAGTACTTC	CAWNLLGSDETQYF
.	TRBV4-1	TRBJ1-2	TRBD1	TGCGCCAGCACCGGACAGGGAGAGACTTATGGCTACACCTTC	CASTGQGETYGYTF
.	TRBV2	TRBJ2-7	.	TGTGCCAGCAGTGAAGCTCTAGGACCCCATACCATTACGTACGAGCAGTACTTC	CASSEALGPHTITYEQYF
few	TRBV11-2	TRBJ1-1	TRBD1	TGTGCCAGCAGCCGCTCGACAGGGATGAACACTGAAGCTTTCTTT	CASSRSTGMNTEAFF
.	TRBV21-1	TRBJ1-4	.	TGTGCCAGCAGCCCCAATGCGGGGGAGAGTGAAAAACTGTTTTTT	CASSPNAGESEKLFF
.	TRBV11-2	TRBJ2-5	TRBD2	TGTGCCAGCAGCCCCCGCGGGGGACTAGCGGGATGGGAGACCCAGTACTTC	CASSPRGGLAGWETQYF
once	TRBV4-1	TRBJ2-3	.	TGCGCCAGCAGCCAAAGTGCCGGGACATGGCAAGCAGATACGCAGTATTTT	CASSQSAGTWQADTQYF
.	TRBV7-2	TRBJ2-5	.	TGTGCCAGCCGCCGAGTATTGGGGACCCAGTACTTC	CASRRVLGTQYF
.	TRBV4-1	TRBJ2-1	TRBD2	TGCGCCAGCAGCCACGGACTAGCCTATGAGCAGTTCTTC	CASSHGLAYEQFF
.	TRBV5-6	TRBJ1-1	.	TGTGCCAGCATCTCCTGGCCGAACACTGAAGCTTTCTTT	CASISWPNTEAFF
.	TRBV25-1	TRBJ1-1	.	TGTGCCAGCAGTGAGACGGGCGCCAACACTGAAGCTTTCTTT	CASSETGANTEAFF
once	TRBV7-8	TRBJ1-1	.	TGTGCCAGCAGCTTAGTAGTCGGCGGGACCAGCACTGAAGCTTTCTTT	CASSLVVGGTSTEAFF
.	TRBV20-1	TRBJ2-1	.	TGCAGTGCTAGCAAAGGGGAGCAGTTCTTC	CSASKGEQFF
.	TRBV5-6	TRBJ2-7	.	TGTGCCAGCAGCTTGGCGGGGGGCCACGAGCAGTACTTC	CASSLAGGHEQYF
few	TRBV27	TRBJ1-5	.	TGTGCCAGCAGTATGGGCAATCAGCCCCAGCATTTT	CASSMGNQPQHF
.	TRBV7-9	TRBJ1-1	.	TGTGCCAGCAGCTTAGAAAGGTTCACTGAAGCTTTCTTT	CASSLERFTEAFF
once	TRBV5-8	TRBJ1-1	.	TGTGCCAGCAGCTTGTGGACAGCAATGAACACTGAAGCTTTCTTT	CASSLWTAMNTEAFF
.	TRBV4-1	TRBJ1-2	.	TGCGCCAGCAGCCAAGTCGGCGCCTATGGCTACACCTTC	CASSQVGAYGYTF
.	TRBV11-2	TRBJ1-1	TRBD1	TGTGCCAGCACCGGACAGGGGAGTCCCGAAGCTTTCTTT	CASTGQGSPEAFF
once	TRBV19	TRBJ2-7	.	TGTGCCACCCGTACGGAGTCAAGCTCCTACGAGCAGTACTTC	CATRTESSSYEQYF
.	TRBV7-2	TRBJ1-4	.	TGTGCCAGCAGCTTAAATCCAGGGTCAAGTGAAAAACTGTTTTTT	CASSLNPGSSEKLFF
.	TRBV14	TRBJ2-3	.	TGTGCCAGCAGCCAAGATCAGGCCTATCCGGGCACAGATACGCAGTATTTT	CASSQDQAYPGTDTQYF
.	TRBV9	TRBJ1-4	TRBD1	TGTGCCAGCAGCGTAGGTAAGGGACAGAATGAAAAACTGTTTTTT	CASSVGKGQNEKLFF
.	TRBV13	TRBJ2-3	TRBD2	TGTGCCAGCAGCCGGTCGCGGGAGGGCACAGATACGCAGTATTTT	CASSRSREGTDTQYF
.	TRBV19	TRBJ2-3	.	TGTGCCAGTAGTATAGGACGGGGATCCACAGATACGCAGTATTTT	CASSIGRGSTDTQYF
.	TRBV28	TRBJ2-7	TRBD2	TGTGCCAGCAGTTTTCGTGGACCCGGGAGGGAGCAGTACTTC	CASSFRGPGREQYF
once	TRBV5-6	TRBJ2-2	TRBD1	TGTGCCAGCAGCTTGTCGGTACAGGGGGTCACCGGGGAGCTGTTTTTT	CASSLSVQGVTGELFF
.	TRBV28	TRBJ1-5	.	TGTGCCAGCAGTTTCCGGTCCTCCAGGGGTCAGCCCCAGCATTTT	CASSFRSSRGQPQHF
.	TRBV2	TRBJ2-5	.	TGTGCCAGCAGCTTACGGTTACAACAGGGTCGCCTCCAAGAGACCCAGTACTTC	CASSLRLQQGRLQETQYF
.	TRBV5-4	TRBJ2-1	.	TGTGCCAGCAGCTTCCAGGGTACCGATGAGCAGTTCTTC	CASSFQGTDEQFF
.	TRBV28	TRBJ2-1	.	TGTGCCACCCTCCCAGACCAAAACAATGAGCAGTTCTTC	CATLPDQNNEQFF
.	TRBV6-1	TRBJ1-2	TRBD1	TGTGCCAGCAGTGAACGTGGGACAGGGTATGGCTACACCTTC	CASSERGTGYGYTF
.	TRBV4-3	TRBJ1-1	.	TGCGCCAGCAGCCAAGTCCTTATAGGACCCGAAGAAGAAGCTTTCTTT	CASSQVLIGPEEEAFF
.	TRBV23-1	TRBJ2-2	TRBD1	TGCGCCAGCAGTCAATCGGACAGGGACCGCTTACTCACCGGGGAGCTGTTTTTT	CASSQSDRDRLLTGELFF
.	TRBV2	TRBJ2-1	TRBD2	TGTGCCAGCAGCTCGACTAGCGGGAGTAGTTATGAGCAGTTCTTC	CASSSTSGSSYEQFF
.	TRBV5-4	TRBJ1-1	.	TGTGCCAGCAGCTTGTCCCCGGCGTGGACTGAAGCTTTCTTT	CASSLSPAWTEAFF
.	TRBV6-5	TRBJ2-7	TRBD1	TGTGCCAGCAGTTACGGGACAGGGGGCTCCGAGCAGTACTTC	CASSYGTGGSEQYF